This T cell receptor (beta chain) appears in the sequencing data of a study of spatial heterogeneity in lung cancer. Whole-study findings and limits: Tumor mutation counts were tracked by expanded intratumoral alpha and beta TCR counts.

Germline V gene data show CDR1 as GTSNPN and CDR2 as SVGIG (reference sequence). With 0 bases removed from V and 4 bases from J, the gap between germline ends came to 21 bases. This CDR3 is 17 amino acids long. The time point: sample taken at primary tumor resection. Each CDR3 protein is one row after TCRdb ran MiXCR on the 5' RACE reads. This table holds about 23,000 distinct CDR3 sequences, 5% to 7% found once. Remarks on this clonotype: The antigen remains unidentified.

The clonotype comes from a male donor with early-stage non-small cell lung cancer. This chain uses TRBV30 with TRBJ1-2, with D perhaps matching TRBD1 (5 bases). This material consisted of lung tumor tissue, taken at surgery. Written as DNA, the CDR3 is TGTGCCTGGAGTGTACCCCATTCATTGGCGACAGTCTATGGCTACACCTTC. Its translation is CAWSVPHSLATVYGYTF.